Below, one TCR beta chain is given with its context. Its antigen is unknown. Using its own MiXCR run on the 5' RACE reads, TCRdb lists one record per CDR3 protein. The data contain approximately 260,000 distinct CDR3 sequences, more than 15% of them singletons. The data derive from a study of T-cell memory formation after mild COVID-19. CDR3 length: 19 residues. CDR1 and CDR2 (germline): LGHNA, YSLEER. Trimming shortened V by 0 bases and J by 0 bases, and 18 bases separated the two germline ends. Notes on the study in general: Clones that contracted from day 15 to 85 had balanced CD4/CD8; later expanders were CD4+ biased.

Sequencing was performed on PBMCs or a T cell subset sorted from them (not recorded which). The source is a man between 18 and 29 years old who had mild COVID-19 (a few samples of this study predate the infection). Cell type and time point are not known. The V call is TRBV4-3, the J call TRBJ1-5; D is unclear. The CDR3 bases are TGCGCCAGCAGCCAAGACGCCCGTAAAAGGGTTTATAGCAATCAGCCCCAGCATTTT. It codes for CASSQDARKRVYSNQPQHF.